Listed here are 17 T cell receptor beta chains from one sample, sequenced in a study of cytomegalovirus exposure and HLA in healthy donors. Primers included in the PCR were 60 Vbeta and 13 Jbeta primers. Generated by immunoSEQ multiplex PCR, the TCRdb table keeps only in-frame clones and is missing some. This sample carries 160,000 or so clones, 60% to 80% of them seen once, and the ten largest clones take 3.7%. Sequenced: PBMCs. Receptors originate from a man aged 25-45 years in good health and CMV-seropositive.

CDR3 protein: CASSLRGIRTDTQYF. The CDR3 nucleotides are TGTGCCAGCAGCTTGAGAGGGATTCGGACAGATACGCAGTATTTT. The chain couples TRBV11-2 to TRBJ2-3; a possible D gene is TRBD2 (5 bases). The CDR3 extends over 15 amino acids. CDR1 and CDR2 from the germline V gene are SGHAT and FQNNGV. Trimming pared 3 bases from V and 3 bases from J, leaving 13 bases between.

This chain uses TRBV19 with TRBJ2-7; 7 bases are a match to TRBD1. The V gene end was trimmed by 5 bases and the J gene end by 0 bases; junction bases not matched to a gene: 1. Germline assignment: CDR1 LNHDA and CDR2 SQIVND (reference sequence). This CDR3 comprises 13 residues. CDR3 in amino acids: CASSGDSSYEQYF. The CDR3 DNA reads TGTGCCAGTAGTGGGGACAGCTCCTACGAGCAGTACTTC.

This clone was picked up one time. V and J are TRBV19 and TRBJ2-7; TRBD1 matches 7 bases. Germline V CDR1 and CDR2: LNHDA, SQIVND (reference sequence). The CDR3 length is 14 residues. Unmatched junction bases numbered 2, after V lost 0 bases and J lost 3 bases. The CDR3 nucleotides are TGTGCCAGTAGTATAGAGTACAGGGGCTACGAGCAGTACTTC. It yields the protein CASSIEYRGYEQYF.

This clone has only one observation. V gene TRBV7-9 combines with J gene TRBJ1-2; 8 bases match TRBD1. The CDR3 totals 14 residues. Germline assignment: CDR1 SEHNR and CDR2 FQNEAQ (reference sequence). The V segment lost 1 base and the J segment 3 bases; nucleotides outside the gene matches: 1. The CDR3 DNA reads TGTGCCAGCAGCTTAGTGGACAGGGACTATGGCTACACCTTC. Protein product: CASSLVDRDYGYTF. Supplemented by reference TRBV7-9 and TRBJ1-2, the full variable domain reads DTGVSQNPRHKITKRGQNVTFRCDPISEHNRLYWYRQTLGQGPEFLTYFQNEAQLEKSRLLSDRFSAERPKGSFSTLEIQRTEQGDSAMYLCASSLVDRDYGYTFGSGTRLTVV.

The chain has TRBV27 and TRBJ2-2; D possibly corresponds to TRBD1 (6 bases). This CDR3 has 12 residues. The germline CDR1 and CDR2 sequences are MNHEY and SMNVEV (reference sequence). The V and J ends lost 4 bases and 6 bases respectively, with 6 bases between them. The CDR3 reads CASSSGAGELFF. The CDR3 bases are TGTGCCAGCAGTTCAGGGGCCGGGGAGCTGTTTTTT.

This clone was observed once. The chain uses TRBV6-1 and TRBJ2-1; D call uncertain. The CDR3 is made up of 12 amino acids. The germline gives CDR1 MNHNS, CDR2 SASEGT. Trimming pared 3 bases from V and 6 bases from J, leaving 6 bases between. CDR3: CASSDSVNEQFF. In DNA form, the CDR3 reads TGTGCCAGCAGTGACAGCGTCAATGAGCAGTTCTTC.

This clone was detected only a few times. The chain is built from TRBV5-4 and TRBJ2-1; D remains unclear. The CDR3 extends over 13 amino acids. The germline gives CDR1 SGHNT, CDR2 YYREEE (reference sequence). Trimming removed 5 bases at V and 4 bases at J, with 10 bases between. The CDR3 reads CASSLERYNEQFF. CDR3 nucleotide sequence: TGTGCCAGCAGTCTAGAGAGGTACAATGAGCAGTTCTTC.

This chain joins TRBV4-2 and TRBJ2-2; 8 nucleotides align to TRBD2. The trim removed 4 bases at V and 1 base at J, leaving 11 bases unmatched. The CDR3 covers 18 residues. Germline values: CDR1 LGHNA, CDR2 YNFKEQ. For the CDR3, the DNA is TGTGCCAGCAGCCCACTTCCGGCGGGGGGCCAGAACACCGGGGAGCTGTTTTTT. Its protein product is CASSPLPAGGQNTGELFF.

Only one count was recorded for this clone. V and J are TRBV30 and TRBJ2-5; 14 bases fit TRBD2. V was pared by 2 bases and J by 2 bases, with 10 bases of the junction left unmatched. From germline, CDR1 is GTSNPN and CDR2 SVGIG (reference sequence). The CDR3 covers 18 residues. The CDR3 coding sequence is TGTGCCTGGAGTCCAGGACTAGCGGGGGGCTTCAGGCAAGAGACCCAGTACTTC. Translation: CAWSPGLAGGFRQETQYF.

V is TRBV19 and J is TRBJ1-6, with TRBD1 matching 9 bases. V shed 3 bases and J 4 bases; nucleotides not matched to a gene: 1. This CDR3 contains 15 residues. The germline V gene encodes CDR1 LNHDA and CDR2 SQIVND (reference sequence). CDR3 DNA sequence: TGTGCCAGTAGTATGGGGACAGGGTATAATTCACCCCTCCACTTT. Translated: CASSMGTGYNSPLHF. Full variable domain (missing parts from reference TRBV19 and TRBJ1-6): DGGITQSPKYLFRKEGQNVTLSCEQNLNHDAMYWYRQDPGQGLRLIYYSQIVNDFQKGDIAEGYSVSREKKESFPLTVTSAQKNPTAFYLCASSMGTGYNSPLHFGNGTRLTVT.

The chain links TRBV6-5 to TRBJ1-5, with a tentative D call TRBD1 (6 bases). This CDR3 is built from 13 residues. Deletions cut 6 bases from V and 4 bases from J, with 10 bases between. Per the germline V gene, CDR1 is MNHEY and CDR2 is SVGAGI. The CDR3: CASRSGVNQPQHF. As DNA, the CDR3 is TGTGCCAGCAGGTCAGGGGTTAATCAGCCCCAGCATTTT.

CDR3 sequence reads: CAISGRDRHHDTDTQYF. The CDR3 coding sequence is TGTGCCATCAGTGGCCGGGACAGGCATCATGACACAGATACGCAGTATTTT. The chain couples TRBV10-3 to TRBJ2-3; 8 bases are a match to TRBD1. V dropped 4 bases and J dropped 2; count of bases not matched to a gene: 11. Germline V gene sequence: CDR1 ENHRY, CDR2 SYGVKD. The CDR3 loop spans 17 amino acids.

This chain connects TRBV5-4 to TRBJ2-5; 8 nucleotides match TRBD1. The germline V gene encodes CDR1 SGHNT and CDR2 YYREEE (reference sequence). This CDR3 contains 14 residues. V was clipped by 5 bases and J by 3 bases; unmatched bases: 6. CDR3 nucleotides: TGTGCCAGCAGTTCGGGACAGGTGAAAGAGACCCAGTACTTC. As protein: CASSSGQVKETQYF.

The rearrangement joins TRBV18 to TRBJ1-5; D is ambiguous. This CDR3 region has 17 residues. The V end was cut by 3 bases, the J end by 0 bases, with 15 bases between. Germline CDR1 is KGHSH and CDR2 is LQKENI. CDR3: CASSPAYGSHSNQPQHF. CDR3 nucleotides: TGTGCCAGCTCACCTGCGTATGGGAGCCATAGCAATCAGCCCCAGCATTTT.

This clone was detected only a few times. The gene calls are TRBV9 and TRBJ1-5; the D gene is possibly TRBD1 (6 bases). This CDR3 is built from 14 residues. Trimming removed 3 bases at V and 0 bases at J, with 7 bases between. The germline V gene encodes CDR1 SGDLS and CDR2 YYNGEE. The CDR3: CASSGTDSNQPQHF. The CDR3 DNA reads as TGTGCCAGCAGCGGGACAGATAGCAATCAGCCCCAGCATTTT.

The V call is TRBV4-1, the J call TRBJ1-2, with unresolved D. The length of the CDR3 is 15 residues. With 0 bases removed from V and 6 bases from J, the gap between germline ends came to 14 bases. Germline V CDR1 and CDR2: MGHRA, YSYEKL. In DNA form, the CDR3 reads TGCGCCAGCAGCCAAGATTCGAGGTCCGAGGATGGCTACACCTTC. Encoded protein: CASSQDSRSEDGYTF.

The rearrangement uses TRBV9 and TRBJ2-3; 7 nucleotides match TRBD1. There are 15 residues in the CDR3. V lost 0 bases, J lost 2 bases, and 3 bases stayed unmatched. Germline CDR1 reads SGDLS; CDR2 reads YYNGEE. CDR3 bases: TGTGCCAGCAGCGTAGTAGGGACAGACACAGATACGCAGTATTTT. Protein: CASSVVGTDTDTQYF.